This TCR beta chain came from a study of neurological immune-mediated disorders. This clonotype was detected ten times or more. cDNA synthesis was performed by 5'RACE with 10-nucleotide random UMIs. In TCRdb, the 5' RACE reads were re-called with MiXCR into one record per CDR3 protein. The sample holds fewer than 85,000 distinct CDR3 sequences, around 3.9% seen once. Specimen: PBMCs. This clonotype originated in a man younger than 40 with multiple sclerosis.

The CDR3 nucleotides are TGTGCCATCCGAGCGGGGTTAGGCTACAATGAGCAGTTCTTC. Translating gives CAIRAGLGYNEQFF. This sequence joins TRBV10-3 and TRBJ2-1, with 7 bases lining up with TRBD2. The germline gives CDR1 ENHRY, CDR2 SYGVKD. The CDR3 covers 14 residues. V gave up 8 bases and J gave up 3 bases; unmatched junction bases: 7.